This record looks at one TCR beta chain sequence and its context. Its antigen is undetermined. This CDR3 is 16 amino acids long. From germline, CDR1 is SGHKS and CDR2 YYEKEE (reference sequence). V shed 1 base and J shed 3 bases, with 17 bases lying between them. MiXCR, run by TCRdb on the reads, gives a single entry per CDR3 protein. Counted here are more than 250,000 distinct CDR3 sequences, more than 20% occurring once; the ten biggest clones make up more than 10%. The sample originates from a study of T cell repertoires in cytomegalovirus infection. The sample here was cultured PBMCs, taken from culture after CMV antigen stimulation. The sequence was obtained from a human donor in good health (CMV status not recorded). Some clones in this sample may be carry-over from other donors' samples. The chain is built from TRBV5-5 and TRBJ2-7; D perhaps matches TRBD1 (5 bases). CDR3 sequence: CASSLTGNVLLYEQYF. In DNA form, the CDR3 reads TGTGCCAGCAGCTTGACAGGAAACGTTCTCCTCTACGAGCAGTACTTC.